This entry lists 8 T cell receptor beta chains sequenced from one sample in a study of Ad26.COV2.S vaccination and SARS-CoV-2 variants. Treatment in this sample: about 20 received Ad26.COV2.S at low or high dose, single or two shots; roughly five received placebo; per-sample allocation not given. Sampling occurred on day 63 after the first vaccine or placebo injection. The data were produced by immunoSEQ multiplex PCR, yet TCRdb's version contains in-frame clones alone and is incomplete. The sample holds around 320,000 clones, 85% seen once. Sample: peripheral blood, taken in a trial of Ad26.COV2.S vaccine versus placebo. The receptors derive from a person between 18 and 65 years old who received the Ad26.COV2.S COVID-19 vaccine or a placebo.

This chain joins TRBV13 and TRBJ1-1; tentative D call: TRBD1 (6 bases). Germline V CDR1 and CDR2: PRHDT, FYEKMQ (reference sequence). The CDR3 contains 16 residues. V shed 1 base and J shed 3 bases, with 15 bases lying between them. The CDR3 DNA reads TGTGCCAGCAGCTTAGTAAGTACAGGGTTATACACTGAAGCTTTCTTT. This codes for CASSLVSTGLYTEAFF.

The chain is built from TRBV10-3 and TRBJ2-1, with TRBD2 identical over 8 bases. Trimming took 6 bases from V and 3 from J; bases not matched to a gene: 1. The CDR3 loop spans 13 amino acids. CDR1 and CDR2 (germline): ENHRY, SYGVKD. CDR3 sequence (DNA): TGTGCCATCAGCGGGACTAGCTACAATGAGCAGTTCTTC. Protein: CAISGTSYNEQFF.

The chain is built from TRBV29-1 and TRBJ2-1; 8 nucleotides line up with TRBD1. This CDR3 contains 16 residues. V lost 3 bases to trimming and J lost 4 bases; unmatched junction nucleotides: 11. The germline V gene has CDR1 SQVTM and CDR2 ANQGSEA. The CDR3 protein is CSVELPQGDFYNEQFF. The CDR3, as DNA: TGCAGCGTTGAGTTGCCACAGGGGGATTTTTACAATGAGCAGTTCTTC.

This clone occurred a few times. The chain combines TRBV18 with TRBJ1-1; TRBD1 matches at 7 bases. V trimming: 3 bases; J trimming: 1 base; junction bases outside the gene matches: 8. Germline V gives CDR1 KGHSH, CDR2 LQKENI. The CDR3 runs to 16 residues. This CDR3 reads CASSPLTGRRNTEAFF. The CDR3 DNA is TGTGCCAGCTCACCTCTGACAGGGAGAAGGAACACTGAAGCTTTCTTT. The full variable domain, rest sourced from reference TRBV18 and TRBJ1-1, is NAGVMQNPRHLVRRRGQEARLRCSPMKGHSHVYWYRQLPEEGLKFMVYLQKENIIDESGMPKERFSAEFPKEGPSILRIQQVVRGDSAAYFCASSPLTGRRNTEAFFGQGTRLTVV.

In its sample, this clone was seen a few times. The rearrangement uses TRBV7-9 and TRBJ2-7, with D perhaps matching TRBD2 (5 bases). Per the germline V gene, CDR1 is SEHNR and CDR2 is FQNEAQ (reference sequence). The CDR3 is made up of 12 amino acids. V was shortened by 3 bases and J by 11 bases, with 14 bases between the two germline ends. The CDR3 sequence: CASSLGATTKYF. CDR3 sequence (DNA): TGTGCCAGCAGCTTGGGCGCGACTACGAAGTACTTC.

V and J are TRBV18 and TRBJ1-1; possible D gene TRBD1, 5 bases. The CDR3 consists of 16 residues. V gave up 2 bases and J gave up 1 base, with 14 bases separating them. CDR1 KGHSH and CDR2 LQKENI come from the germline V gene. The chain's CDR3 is CASSPGGGMPNTEAFF. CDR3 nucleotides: TGTGCCAGCTCACCAGGGGGGGGAATGCCGAACACTGAAGCTTTCTTT.

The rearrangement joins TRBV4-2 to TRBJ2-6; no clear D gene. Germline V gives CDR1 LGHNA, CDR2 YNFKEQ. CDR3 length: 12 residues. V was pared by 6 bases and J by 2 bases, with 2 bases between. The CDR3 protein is CASSAGANVLTF. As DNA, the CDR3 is TGTGCCAGCAGTGCTGGGGCCAACGTCCTGACTTTC.

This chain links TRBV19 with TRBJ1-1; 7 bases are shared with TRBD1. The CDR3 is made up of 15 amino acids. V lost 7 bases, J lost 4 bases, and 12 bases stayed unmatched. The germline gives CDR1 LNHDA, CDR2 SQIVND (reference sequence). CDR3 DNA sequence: TGTGCCAGTACAACAGGGGTGGGGGTAGGCACTGAAGCTTTCTTT. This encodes CASTTGVGVGTEAFF.